Below are 4 T cell receptor beta chains sequenced from a single sample in a study of blood T cell repertoires in COVID-19. The data were produced by immunoSEQ multiplex PCR, yet TCRdb's version contains in-frame clones alone and is incomplete. The data contain about 210,000 clones, 85% of them singletons. Sample: PBMCs or T cells enriched from blood (not recorded which). These receptors all come from a man between 35 and 55 years old who had recovered from COVID-19.

The V and J genes are TRBV7-9 and TRBJ2-2; D is perhaps TRBD2 (6 bases). The CDR3 is 16 amino acids. V shed 2 bases and J shed 1 base, with 11 bases lying between them. Per germline, CDR1 SEHNR and CDR2 FQNEAQ (reference sequence). This CDR3 reads CASSLRSGENTGELFF. Written as DNA, the CDR3 is TGTGCCAGCAGCTTAAGGTCGGGGGAGAACACCGGGGAGCTGTTTTTT.

V gene TRBV21-1 combines with J gene TRBJ2-7; TRBD1 is the table's D call and was not checked against the DNA. TRBV21-1 is a known pseudogene. There are 14 residues in the CDR3. CDR3 region: CASSADRAGYEQYF. CDR3 DNA: TGTGCCAGCAGCGCCGACAGGGCGGGATACGAGCAGTACTTC.

The gene calls are TRBV29-1 and TRBJ2-7; D perhaps matches TRBD2 (5 bases). CDR1 SQVTM and CDR2 ANQGSEA come from the germline V gene. Trimming removed 0 bases at V and 3 bases at J, with 6 bases between. The CDR3 has 12 residues. DNA for the CDR3: TGCAGCGTTGAAGAAAGCGGCTACGAGCAGTACTTC. As protein: CSVEESGYEQYF.

The CDR3 sequence: CAWSTLQGAREKLFF. The DNA for the CDR3 is TGTGCCTGGAGTACCCTACAGGGGGCAAGGGAAAAACTGTTTTTT. The genes are TRBV30 and TRBJ1-4; TRBD1 matches at 9 bases. The junction had 9 bases not matched to a gene; V was cut back by 2 bases and J by 8 bases. The CDR3 runs to 15 residues. Germline V gene lookup returns CDR1 GTSNPN and CDR2 SVGIG (reference sequence).